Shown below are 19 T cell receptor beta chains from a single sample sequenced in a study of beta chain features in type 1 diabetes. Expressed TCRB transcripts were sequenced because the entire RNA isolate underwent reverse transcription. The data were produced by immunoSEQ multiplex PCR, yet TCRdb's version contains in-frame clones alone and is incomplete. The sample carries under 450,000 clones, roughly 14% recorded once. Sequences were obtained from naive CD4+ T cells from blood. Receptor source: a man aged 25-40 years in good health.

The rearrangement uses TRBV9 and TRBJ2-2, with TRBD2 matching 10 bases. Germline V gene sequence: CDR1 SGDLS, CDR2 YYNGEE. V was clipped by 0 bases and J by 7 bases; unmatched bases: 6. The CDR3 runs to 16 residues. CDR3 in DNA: TGTGCCAGCAGCGTAGGGGCTAGCGGGAGTCACGGGGAGCTGTTTTTT. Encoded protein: CASSVGASGSHGELFF.

The chain's CDR3 is CASRVDRAGTGELFF. DNA of the CDR3: TGTGCCAGCAGGGTGGACAGGGCGGGCACCGGGGAGCTGTTTTTT. The V and J genes are TRBV9 and TRBJ2-2; 8 bases map to TRBD1. The CDR3 runs to 15 residues. With 5 bases clipped from V and 4 bases from J, the junction kept 7 bases outside the gene matches. The V gene's germline CDR1 is SGDLS and CDR2 YYNGEE.

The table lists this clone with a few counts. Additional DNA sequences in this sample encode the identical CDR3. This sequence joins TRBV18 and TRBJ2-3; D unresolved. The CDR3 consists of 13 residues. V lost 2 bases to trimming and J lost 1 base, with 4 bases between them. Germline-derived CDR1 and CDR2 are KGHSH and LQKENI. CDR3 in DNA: TGTGCCAGCTCACCAGGGGGCACAGATACGCAGTATTTT. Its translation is CASSPGGTDTQYF.

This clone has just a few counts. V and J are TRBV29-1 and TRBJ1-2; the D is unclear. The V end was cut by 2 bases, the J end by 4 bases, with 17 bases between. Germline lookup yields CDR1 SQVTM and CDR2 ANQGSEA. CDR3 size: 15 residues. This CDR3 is CSVESVSGKIYGYTF. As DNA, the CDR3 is TGCAGCGTTGAATCTGTATCAGGAAAAATCTATGGCTACACCTTC.

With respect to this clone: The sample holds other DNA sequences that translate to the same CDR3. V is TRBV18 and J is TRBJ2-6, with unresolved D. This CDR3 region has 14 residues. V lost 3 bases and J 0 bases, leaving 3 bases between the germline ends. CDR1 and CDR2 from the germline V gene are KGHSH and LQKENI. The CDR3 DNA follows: TGTGCCAGCTCACCGAGCTCTGGGGCCAACGTCCTGACTTTC. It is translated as CASSPSSGANVLTF. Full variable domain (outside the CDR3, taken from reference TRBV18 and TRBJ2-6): NAGVMQNPRHLVRRRGQEARLRCSPMKGHSHVYWYRQLPEEGLKFMVYLQKENIIDESGMPKERFSAEFPKEGPSILRIQQVVRGDSAAYFCASSPSSGANVLTFGAGSRLTVL.

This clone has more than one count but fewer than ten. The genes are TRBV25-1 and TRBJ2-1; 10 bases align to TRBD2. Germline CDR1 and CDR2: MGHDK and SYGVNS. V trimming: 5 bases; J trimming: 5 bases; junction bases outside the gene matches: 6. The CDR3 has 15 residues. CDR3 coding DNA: TGTGCCAGCAGTTCCCTAGCGGGGGTTCACAATGAGCAGTTCTTC. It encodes CASSSLAGVHNEQFF.

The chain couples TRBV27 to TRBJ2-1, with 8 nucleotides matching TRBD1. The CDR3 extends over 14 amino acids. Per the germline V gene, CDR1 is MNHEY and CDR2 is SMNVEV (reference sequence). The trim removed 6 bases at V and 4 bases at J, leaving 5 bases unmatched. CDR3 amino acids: CASSKDRGYNEQFF. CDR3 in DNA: TGTGCCAGCAGCAAAGACAGGGGTTACAATGAGCAGTTCTTC.

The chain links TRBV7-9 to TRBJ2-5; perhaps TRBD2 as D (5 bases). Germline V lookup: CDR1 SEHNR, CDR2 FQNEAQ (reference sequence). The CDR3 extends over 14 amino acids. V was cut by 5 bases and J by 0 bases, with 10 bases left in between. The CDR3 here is CASSGRGHQETQYF. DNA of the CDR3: TGTGCCAGCAGCGGCCGGGGTCACCAAGAGACCCAGTACTTC.

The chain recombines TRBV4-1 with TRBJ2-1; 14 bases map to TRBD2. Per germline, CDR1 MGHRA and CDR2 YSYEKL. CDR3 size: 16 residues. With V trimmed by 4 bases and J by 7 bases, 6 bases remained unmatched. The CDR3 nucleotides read TGCGCCAGCAGCCTACAAGGGACTAGCGGGGGAAATGAGCAGTTCTTC. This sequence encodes CASSLQGTSGGNEQFF.

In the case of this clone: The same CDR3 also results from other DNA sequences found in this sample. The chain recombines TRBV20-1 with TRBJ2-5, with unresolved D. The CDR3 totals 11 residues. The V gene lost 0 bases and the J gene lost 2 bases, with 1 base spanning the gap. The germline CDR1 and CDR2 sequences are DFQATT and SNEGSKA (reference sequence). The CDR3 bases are TGCAGTGCTAGAGATCAAGAGACCCAGTACTTC. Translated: CSARDQETQYF.

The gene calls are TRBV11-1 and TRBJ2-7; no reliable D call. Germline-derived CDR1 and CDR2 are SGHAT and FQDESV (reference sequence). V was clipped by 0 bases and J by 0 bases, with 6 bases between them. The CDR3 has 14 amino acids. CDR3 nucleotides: TGTGCCAGCAGCTTAGCCCCGGTCTCCTACGAGCAGTACGTC. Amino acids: CASSLAPVSYEQYV.

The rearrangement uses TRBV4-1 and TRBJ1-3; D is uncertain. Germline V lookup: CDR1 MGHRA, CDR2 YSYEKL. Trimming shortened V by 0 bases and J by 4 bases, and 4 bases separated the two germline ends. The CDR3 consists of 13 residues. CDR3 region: CASSQDRGNTIYF. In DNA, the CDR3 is TGCGCCAGCAGCCAAGATCGGGGAAACACCATATATTTT.

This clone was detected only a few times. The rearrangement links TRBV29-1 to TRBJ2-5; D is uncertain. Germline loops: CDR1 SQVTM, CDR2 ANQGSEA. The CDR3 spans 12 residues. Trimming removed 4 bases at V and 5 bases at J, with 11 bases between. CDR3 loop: CSVGDSIETQYF. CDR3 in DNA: TGCAGCGTTGGAGATAGTATCGAGACCCAGTACTTC.

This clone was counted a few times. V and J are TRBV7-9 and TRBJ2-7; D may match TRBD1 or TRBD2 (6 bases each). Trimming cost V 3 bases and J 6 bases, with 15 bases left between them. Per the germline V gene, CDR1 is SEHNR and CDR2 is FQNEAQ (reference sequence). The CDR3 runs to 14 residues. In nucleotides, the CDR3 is TGTGCCAGCAGCTTGGCCGGGGGCTTAGGCGAGCAGTACTTC. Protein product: CASSLAGGLGEQYF.

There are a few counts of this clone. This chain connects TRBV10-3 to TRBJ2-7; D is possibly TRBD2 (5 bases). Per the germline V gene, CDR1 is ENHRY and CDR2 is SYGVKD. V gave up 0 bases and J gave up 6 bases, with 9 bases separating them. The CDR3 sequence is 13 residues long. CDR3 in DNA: TGTGCCATCAGTGAGTCCCGGGATGGCGAGCAGTACGTC. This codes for CAISESRDGEQYV.

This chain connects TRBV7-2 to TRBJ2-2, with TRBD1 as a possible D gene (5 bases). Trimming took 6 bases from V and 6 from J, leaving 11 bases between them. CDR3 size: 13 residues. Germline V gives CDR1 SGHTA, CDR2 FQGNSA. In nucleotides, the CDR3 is TGTGCCAGCAGACCAGGGATGGCCGGGGAGCTGTTTTTT. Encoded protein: CASRPGMAGELFF.

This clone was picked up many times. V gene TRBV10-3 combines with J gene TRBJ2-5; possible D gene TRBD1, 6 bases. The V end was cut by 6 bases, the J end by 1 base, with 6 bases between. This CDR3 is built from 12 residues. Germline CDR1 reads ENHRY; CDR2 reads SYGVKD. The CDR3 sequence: CAIRQGQETQYF. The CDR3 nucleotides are TGTGCCATCAGACAGGGCCAAGAGACCCAGTACTTC.

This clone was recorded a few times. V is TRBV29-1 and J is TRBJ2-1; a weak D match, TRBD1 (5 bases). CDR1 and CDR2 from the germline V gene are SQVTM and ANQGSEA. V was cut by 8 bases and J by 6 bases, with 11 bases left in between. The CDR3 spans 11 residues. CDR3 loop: CSTDRGNEQFF. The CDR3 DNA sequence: TGCAGCACAGATAGGGGCAATGAGCAGTTCTTC.

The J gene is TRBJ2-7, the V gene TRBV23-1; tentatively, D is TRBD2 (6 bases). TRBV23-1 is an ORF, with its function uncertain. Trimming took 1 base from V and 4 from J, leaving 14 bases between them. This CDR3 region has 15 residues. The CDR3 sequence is CASSQLCPEGYEQYV. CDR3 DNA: TGCGCCAGCAGTCAATTATGTCCGGAGGGATACGAGCAGTACGTC.